The rows below give T cell receptor beta chains drawn from one sample of a study of cytomegalovirus exposure and HLA in healthy donors. TCRdb keeps only in-frame clones here, not all; method: immunoSEQ multiplex PCR. The table includes under 200,000 clones, roughly 83% detected once. The specimen sequenced was PBMCs. These receptors originate from a boy under 10 years old in good health and CMV-seronegative. Each CDR3 is given with its conserved first and last residue. The order of the fields is V gene, clone size, CDR3 length, J gene, D gene, CDR3 DNA, CDR3 protein. A D gene is named only where the DNA matches it firmly. Clone size is shown for a subset of rows, as once, few, many or a class of expanded clone.

>TRBV6-5|-|13|TRBJ2-1|-
TGTGCCAGCAGTTACGACAGCTACAATGAGCAGTTCTTC
CASSYDSYNEQFF
>TRBV5-1|few|14|TRBJ1-1|-
TGCGCCAGCAGCTGGGGACAAGGGACCCTGAGGGCTTTCTTT
CASSWGQGTLRAFF
>TRBV6-5|-|16|TRBJ2-3|TRBD2
TGTGCCAGCAGTTACTCGAGGGTGCGGGAGTCAGATACGCAGTATTTT
CASSYSRVRESDTQYF
>TRBV5-1|-|14|TRBJ1-5|TRBD1
TGCGCCAGCAGCCCGGGACAGTTTCATCAGCCCCAGCATTTT
CASSPGQFHQPQHF
>TRBV7-2|-|16|TRBJ2-3|TRBD2
TGTGCCAGCAGCCCTGGGACTAGTGGGGCGGGAGATACGCAGTATTTT
CASSPGTSGAGDTQYF
>TRBV19|-|17|TRBJ1-5|-
TGTGCCAGTAGTATAGTCCGACAACGGTATAGCAATCAGCCCCAGCATTTT
CASSIVRQRYSNQPQHF
>TRBV2|-|12|TRBJ2-3|-
TGTGCGACCCGCGGGGTTGCAGATACGCAGTATTTT
CATRGVADTQYF
>TRBV18|-|14|TRBJ2-5|-
TGTGCCAGCTCAGCCGGACAGAAGCAAGAGACCCAGTACTTC
CASSAGQKQETQYF
>TRBV2|-|15|TRBJ2-5|-
TGTGCCAGCAGTGAAGCAGGGGCCCTTCAAGAGACCCAGTACTTC
CASSEAGALQETQYF
>TRBV19|-|18|TRBJ1-4|TRBD1
TGTGCCAGTAGTCCGGACAGGGGCGATAATGCAACTAATGAAAAACTGTTTTTT
CASSPDRGDNATNEKLFF
>TRBV27|-|14|TRBJ1-2|-
TGTGCCAGCAGAGAACCGGGAAAAGTAGGTGGCTACACCTTC
CASREPGKVGGYTF
>TRBV25-1|few|13|TRBJ1-1|-
TGTGCCAGCAGTGAGTCCATCACAACTGAAGCTTTCTTT
CASSESITTEAFF
>TRBV18|-|13|TRBJ1-2|-
TGTGCCAGCTCACCAAGGGGGGGCTATGGCTACACCTTC
CASSPRGGYGYTF
>TRBV6-1|-|15|TRBJ2-6|-
TGTGCCAGCACGCCAGGAGGGGCTGGGGCCAACGTCCTGACTTTC
CASTPGGAGANVLTF
>TRBV10-3|-|17|TRBJ2-2|TRBD2
TGTGCCATCAGTGAGTCTAGCGGGAGGCAGAACACCGGGGAGCTGTTTTTT
CAISESSGRQNTGELFF
>TRBV5-1|once|16|TRBJ2-7|TRBD1
TGCGCCAGCAGCTTGGCCTCCGGGACAGGGAACTACGAGCAGTACTTC
CASSLASGTGNYEQYF
>TRBV12-5|-|14|TRBJ1-1|TRBD1
TGTGCTAGTGCCCGGGACAGGGCGAACACTGAAGCTTTCTTT
CASARDRANTEAFF
>TRBV2|-|18|TRBJ2-7|TRBD2
TGTGCCAGCAGGTTTGGGACTAGCGGGAGGGCCAGCTCCTACGAGCAGTACTTC
CASRFGTSGRASSYEQYF
>TRBV4-1|-|13|TRBJ1-5|-
TGCGCCAGCAGCCTCCACCCAGATCAGCCCCAGCATTTT
CASSLHPDQPQHF
>TRBV6-5|-|14|TRBJ2-3|-
TGTGCCAGCAGTGATCGGACTAGCACAGATACGCAGTATTTT
CASSDRTSTDTQYF
>TRBV14|few|15|TRBJ1-4|TRBD1
TGTGCCAGCAGCGGAACGGGACAGAGAAATGAAAAACTGTTTTTT
CASSGTGQRNEKLFF
>TRBV5-6|-|18|TRBJ2-1|TRBD2
TGTGCCAGCACCGGGACTAGCGGGAGACTCAGATTTTTCGATGAGCAGTTCTTC
CASTGTSGRLRFFDEQFF